The rows below give T cell receptor beta chains drawn from one sample of a study of cytomegalovirus exposure and HLA in healthy donors. Repertoires were generated with immunoSEQ multiplex PCR, while TCRdb's copy carries only in-frame clones and drops some. The sample carries around 180,000 clones, over 70% recorded once. Sequenced material: PBMCs. These receptors all come from a woman in her late teens or twenties in good health and CMV-seropositive. Each CDR3 is given without its conserved first and last residue.

>TRBJ1-1|13|TRBV9
ASSVRPGGNTEAF
>TRBJ1-2|13|TRBV5-6
ASSLAGETPDGYT
>TRBJ2-5|12|TRBV6-5
ASSYQGGQETQY
>TRBJ1-1|13|TRBV19
ASSKPGGASTEAF
>TRBJ1-2|13|TRBV10-3
AIRAGGAGPDGYT
>TRBJ2-7|11|TRBV5-1
ASSLEVGYEQY
>TRBJ1-5|13|TRBV7-9
ASSPTTGQNQPQH
>TRBJ2-2|13|TRBV4-2
ASSQGDTNPGELF
>TRBJ1-4|10|TRBV6-6
ASGLRVEKLF
>TRBJ1-5|11|TRBV7-6
ASSLGRDQPQH
>TRBJ2-5|13|TRBV6-1
ASSEAQGVQETQY
>TRBJ1-1|11|TRBV11-3
ASSFMSQGMTF
>TRBJ2-1|14|TRBV19
ASSPLVAGVNNEQF
>TRBJ1-2|13|TRBV5-4
ASSVTGGDYYGYT
>TRBJ1-6|13|TRBV2
ASTGTGNYNSPLH
>TRBJ1-5|11|TRBV6-4
ASSPGPTQPQH
>TRBJ2-2|14|TRBV9
ASSVGLAGAGGELF
>TRBJ2-7|15|TRBV5-6
ASSSQSSGTRRYEQY
>TRBJ2-1|11|TRBV6-5
ASSEALAYEQF
>TRBJ2-3|14|TRBV7-2
ASSRTSGGAWGTQY
>TRBJ1-1|11|TRBV18
ASSLSVNTEAF
>TRBJ2-6|9|TRBV2
ASITEYGLT